Many counts were recorded for the clone carrying this T cell receptor beta chain. Its target is not known. They built TCR cDNA with 5'RACE template switching, a step that put in a universal primer site and UMIs. TCRdb analysed the 5' RACE reads with MiXCR anew, one entry per CDR3 protein. The table has about 74,000 distinct CDR3 sequences, approximately 7% seen once. Trimming stripped 6 bases from V and 0 bases from J, with 15 bases between. The germline gives CDR1 DFQATT, CDR2 SNEGSKA (reference sequence). The CDR3 length is 14 residues. This record belongs to a study of T cells after yellow fever vaccination. General study results and limits: Primary-vaccination clones mostly resurfaced post-booster (96% CD4, approximately 90% CD8). Weaker in magnitude, the secondary response showed a faster peak on day 5 versus 15.

The rearrangement links TRBV20-1 to TRBJ2-7, with TRBD1 as a possible D gene (6 bases). The TCR was taken from a young man who received the YFV17D yellow fever vaccine. The specimen comprised CD8+ T cells sorted from PBMCs, sampled about 5 days after the first yellow fever vaccination. CDR3 DNA sequence: TGCAGTGCCTATCTCCAGGGGAGCTCCTACGAGCAGTACTTC. It codes for CSAYLQGSSYEQYF.